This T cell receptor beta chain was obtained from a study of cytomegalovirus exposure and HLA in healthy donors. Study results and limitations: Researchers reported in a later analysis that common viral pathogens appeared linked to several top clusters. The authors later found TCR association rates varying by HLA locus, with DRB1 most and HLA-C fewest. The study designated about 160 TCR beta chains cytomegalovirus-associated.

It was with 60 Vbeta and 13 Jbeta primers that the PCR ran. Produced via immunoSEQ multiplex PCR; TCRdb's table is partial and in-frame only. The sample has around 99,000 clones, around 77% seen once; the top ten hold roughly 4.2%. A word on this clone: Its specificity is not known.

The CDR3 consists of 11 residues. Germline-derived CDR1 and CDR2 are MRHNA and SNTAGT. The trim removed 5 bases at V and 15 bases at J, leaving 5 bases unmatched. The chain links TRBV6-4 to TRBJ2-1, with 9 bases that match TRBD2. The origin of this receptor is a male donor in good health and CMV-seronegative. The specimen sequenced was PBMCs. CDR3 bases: TGTGCCAGCAGTTTAGCGGGAGTGTGGTTCTTC. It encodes CASSLAGVWFF.